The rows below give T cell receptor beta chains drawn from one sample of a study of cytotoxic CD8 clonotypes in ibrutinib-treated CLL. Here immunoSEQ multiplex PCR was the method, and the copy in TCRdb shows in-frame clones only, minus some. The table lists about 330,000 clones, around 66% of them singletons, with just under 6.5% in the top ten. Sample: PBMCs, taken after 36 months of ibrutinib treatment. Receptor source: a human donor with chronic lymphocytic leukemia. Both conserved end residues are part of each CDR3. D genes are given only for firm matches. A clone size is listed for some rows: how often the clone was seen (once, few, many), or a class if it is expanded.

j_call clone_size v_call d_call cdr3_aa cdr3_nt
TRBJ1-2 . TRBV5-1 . CASSFGDTNYGYTF TGCGCCAGCAGCTTCGGGGACACTAACTATGGCTACACCTTC
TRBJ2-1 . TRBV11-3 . CASSLGGGVEQFF TGTGCCAGCAGCTTAGGTGGCGGGGTTGAGCAGTTCTTC
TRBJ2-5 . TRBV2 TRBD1 CASKTGVETQYF TGTGCCAGCAAGACAGGGGTGGAGACCCAGTACTTC
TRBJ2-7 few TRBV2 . CASVGGSSYEQYF TGTGCCAGCGTCGGGGGAAGCTCCTACGAGCAGTACTTC
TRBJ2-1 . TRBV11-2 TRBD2 CASSSQLASTSYNEQFF TGTGCCAGCAGCTCACAACTAGCGTCAACCTCCTACAATGAGCAGTTCTTC
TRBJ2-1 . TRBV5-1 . CASSLASRGYNEQFF TGCGCCAGCAGCTTGGCCTCGAGGGGGTACAATGAGCAGTTCTTC
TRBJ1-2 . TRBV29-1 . CSVVTGDGYGYTF TGCAGCGTTGTAACCGGGGACGGGTATGGCTACACCTTC
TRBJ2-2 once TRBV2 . CASEMWTTGELFF TGTGCCAGCGAGATGTGGACCACCGGGGAGCTGTTTTTT
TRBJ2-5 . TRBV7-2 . CASGRGGPQEAQYF TGTGCCAGCGGCCGTGGGGGGCCCCAAGAGGCCCAGTACTTC
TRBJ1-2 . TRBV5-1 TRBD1 CASSSGQGGGYTF TGCGCCAGCAGCTCAGGACAGGGAGGGGGCTACACCTTC
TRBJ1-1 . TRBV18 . CASSRAGTTNTEAFF TGTGCCAGCTCACGGGCCGGGACAACGAACACTGAAGCTTTCTTT
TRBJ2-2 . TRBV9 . CASSVTHTGELFF TGTGCCAGCAGCGTAACTCATACCGGGGAGCTGTTTTTT
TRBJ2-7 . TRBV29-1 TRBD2 CSARLAGDPSYEQYF TGCAGCGCCCGACTAGCGGGAGACCCTTCCTACGAGCAGTACTTC
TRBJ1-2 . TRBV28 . CASSLGGPGYTF TGTGCCAGCAGTTTGGGAGGGCCTGGCTACACCTTC
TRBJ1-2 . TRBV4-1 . CASSQVRDSNYGYTF TGCGCCAGCAGCCAAGTACGGGACTCCAACTATGGCTACACCTTC
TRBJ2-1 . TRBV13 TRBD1 CASSLYPPQGEFF TGTGCCAGCAGCTTATACCCCCCACAGGGGGAGTTCTTC
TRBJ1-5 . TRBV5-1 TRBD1 CASSFTGGAGQPQHF TGCGCCAGCAGCTTCACAGGGGGCGCGGGTCAGCCCCAGCATTTT
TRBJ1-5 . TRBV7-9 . CASSFGGSQPQHF TGTGCCAGCAGCTTCGGCGGGTCGCAGCCCCAGCATTTT
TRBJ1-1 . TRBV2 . CASSGNGAWTEAFF TGTGCCAGCAGTGGAAATGGGGCATGGACTGAAGCTTTCTTT
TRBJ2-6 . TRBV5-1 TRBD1 CASSSGQAYSGANVLTF TGCGCCAGCAGCTCCGGACAGGCCTACTCTGGGGCCAACGTCCTGACTTTC
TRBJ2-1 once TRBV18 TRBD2 CASSRKGLAGWNSYNEQFF TGTGCCAGCTCACGAAAGGGACTAGCGGGGTGGAACTCCTACAATGAGCAGTTCTTC
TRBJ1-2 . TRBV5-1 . CASSLFPRGEFNYGYTF TGCGCCAGCAGCTTGTTCCCCAGGGGCGAGTTTAACTATGGCTACACCTTC
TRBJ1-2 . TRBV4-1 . CASSQAAATGGTGYTF TGCGCCAGCAGCCAAGCCGCCGCGACGGGGGGTACTGGCTACACCTTC
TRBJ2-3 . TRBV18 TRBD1 CASSPGQGFQDTQYF TGTGCCAGCTCACCGGGACAGGGGTTTCAAGATACGCAGTATTTT
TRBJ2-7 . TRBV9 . CASSVHVDSFEQYF TGTGCCAGCAGCGTACACGTCGACAGTTTCGAGCAGTACTTC
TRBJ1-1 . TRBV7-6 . CASSLGAVNTEAFF TGTGCCAGCAGCTTAGGGGCTGTCAACACTGAAGCTTTCTTT
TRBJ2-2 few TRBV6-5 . CASTRTNTGELFF TGTGCCAGCACCAGGACTAACACCGGGGAGCTGTTTTTT
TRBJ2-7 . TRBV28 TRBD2 CASSLGLAGSISYEQYF TGTGCCAGCAGTTTAGGACTAGCGGGCTCGATCTCCTACGAGCAGTACTTC
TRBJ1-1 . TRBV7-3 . CASSPEVRMNTEAFF TGTGCCAGCAGCCCGGAGGTTCGAATGAACACTGAAGCTTTCTTT
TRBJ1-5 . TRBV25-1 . CASSGTGGGTHQPQHF TGTGCCAGCAGTGGTACTGGGGGAGGTACTCATCAGCCCCAGCATTTT
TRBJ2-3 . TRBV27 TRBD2 CASSSKREGPTDTQYF TGTGCCAGCAGTTCGAAGCGGGAGGGCCCTACAGATACGCAGTATTTT
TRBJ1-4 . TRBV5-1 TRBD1 CASSLEGGAGEKLFF TGCGCCAGCAGCTTGGAAGGGGGCGCGGGAGAAAAACTGTTTTTT
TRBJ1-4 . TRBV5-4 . CATHEGGDEKLFF TGTGCCACCCACGAGGGAGGGGATGAAAAACTGTTTTTT
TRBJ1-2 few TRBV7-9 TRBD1 CASSLTGGAGYGYTF TGTGCCAGCAGCTTAACAGGGGGCGCAGGTTATGGCTACACCTTC
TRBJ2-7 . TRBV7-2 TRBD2 CASSPRTSGPYEQYF TGTGCCAGCAGCCCGCGGACTAGCGGCCCCTACGAGCAGTACTTC
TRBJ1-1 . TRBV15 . CATSSGTLAFF TGTGCCACCAGCAGCGGGACACTAGCTTTCTTT
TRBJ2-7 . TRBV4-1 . CASSQDRDAYEQYF TGCGCCAGCAGCCAAGATAGAGACGCCTACGAGCAGTACTTC
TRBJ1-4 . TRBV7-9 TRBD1 CASSPRQGATNEKLFF TGTGCCAGCAGCCCACGACAGGGAGCGACTAATGAAAAACTGTTTTTT
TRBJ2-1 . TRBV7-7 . CASSPLAGLSSYNEQFF TGTGCCAGCAGCCCTCTCGCAGGGTTGAGCTCCTACAATGAGCAGTTCTTC
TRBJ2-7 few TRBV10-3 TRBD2 CAISRLAGASTDEQYF TGTGCCATCAGCAGACTAGCGGGGGCCAGCACCGACGAGCAGTACTTC